This T cell receptor (beta chain) comes out of a study of shared clonotypes between healthy human individuals. Across the study: Donors, aged 18 to 49, were a couple of women and three men.

CDR3 length equals 15 residues. In germline, CDR1 is SGDLS, CDR2 YYNGEE. The J segment lost 7 bases and the V segment lost 0 bases, leaving 7 bases of the junction unmatched. Assay: immunoSEQ multiplex PCR; the TCRdb copy retains only in-frame clones and omits some. The profile shows about 2.4 million clones, more than 85% of them singletons. Material for sequencing was naive CD4+ T cells from PBMCs. Indicated subset: CD45RA+ positively selected. The chain links TRBV9 to TRBJ1-2, with 9 bases aligning to TRBD1. The TCR sequence derives from a man aged 18 to 30 in good health. Some clones in this sample may be carry-over from other donors' samples. Here the CDR3 DNA reads TGTGCCAGCAGCGTAGAGGGACAGGGAACTCGTGGCTACACCTTC. Its protein product is CASSVEGQGTRGYTF.